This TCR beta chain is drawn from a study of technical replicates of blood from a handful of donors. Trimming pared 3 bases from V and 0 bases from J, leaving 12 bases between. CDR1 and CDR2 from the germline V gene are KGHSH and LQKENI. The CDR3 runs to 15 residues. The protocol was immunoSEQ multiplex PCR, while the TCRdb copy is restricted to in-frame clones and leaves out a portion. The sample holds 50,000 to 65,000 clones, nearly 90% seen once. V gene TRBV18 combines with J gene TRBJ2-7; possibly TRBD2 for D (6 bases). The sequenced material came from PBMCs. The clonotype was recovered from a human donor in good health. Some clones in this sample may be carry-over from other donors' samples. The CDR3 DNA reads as TGTGCCAGCTCACCCCGCGGGGCCAGCTCCTACGAGCAGTACTTC. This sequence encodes CASSPRGASSYEQYF. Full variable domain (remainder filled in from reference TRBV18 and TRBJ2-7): NAGVMQNPRHLVRRRGQEARLRCSPMKGHSHVYWYRQLPEEGLKFMVYLQKENIIDESGMPKERFSAEFPKEGPSILRIQQVVRGDSAAYFCASSPRGASSYEQYFGPGTRLTVT.